Listed below are T cell receptor beta chains from one sample, sequenced in a study of T cell repertoires in cytomegalovirus infection. No antigen has been assigned to these receptors. Each CDR3 protein gets one entry after TCRdb re-called the reads with MiXCR. The data contain 300,000 to 400,000 distinct CDR3 sequences, approximately 32% of them singletons. This material consisted of cultured PBMCs, taken from culture after CMV antigen stimulation. These TCRs come from a human donor in good health (CMV status not recorded). Some clones in this sample may be carry-over from other donors' samples. Each CDR3 is given with its conserved first and last residue. D genes are given only for firm matches. Size values are once, few and many counts, or a class for expanded clones, and some rows have none.

V gene: TRBV28
J gene: TRBJ2-2
D gene: NA
clone size: few
CDR3 DNA: TGTGCCAGCAGCGCCCTACAGGGATTAGGGCACACCGGGGAGCTGTTTTTT
CDR3 protein: CASSALQGLGHTGELFF

V gene: TRBV4-2
J gene: TRBJ1-2
D gene: NA
clone size: many
CDR3 DNA: TGTGCCAGCAGCCAACTAGGACAGACAACTAACTATGGCTACACCTTC
CDR3 protein: CASSQLGQTTNYGYTF

V gene: TRBV7-3
J gene: TRBJ2-5
D gene: NA
clone size: NA
CDR3 DNA: TGTGCCAGCAGCCCCCGCGGGCGCTTTCAAGAGACCCAGTACTTC
CDR3 protein: CASSPRGRFQETQYF

V gene: TRBV6-8
J gene: TRBJ1-1
D gene: NA
clone size: NA
CDR3 DNA: TGTGCCAGCAGTTACCAGCCAGGGAGCACTGAAGCTTTCTTT
CDR3 protein: CASSYQPGSTEAFF

V gene: TRBV27
J gene: TRBJ2-1
D gene: TRBD1
clone size: NA
CDR3 DNA: TGTGCCAGCAGTTTGCAAACGACAGGGAAGGGGCAGTTCTTC
CDR3 protein: CASSLQTTGKGQFF

V gene: TRBV19
J gene: TRBJ1-1
D gene: NA
clone size: NA
CDR3 DNA: TGTGCCAGTAGTATAGATTCAGGGATAGGCACTGAAGCTTTCTTT
CDR3 protein: CASSIDSGIGTEAFF

V gene: TRBV28
J gene: TRBJ1-1
D gene: NA
clone size: NA
CDR3 DNA: TGTGCCAGCAGTGGCGTGAACACTGAAGCTTTCTTT
CDR3 protein: CASSGVNTEAFF

V gene: TRBV5-8
J gene: TRBJ1-5
D gene: TRBD1
clone size: NA
CDR3 DNA: TGTGCCAGCAGCGCGTCCGGGACAGGGAGGACTAACGGCAATCAGCCCCAGCATTTT
CDR3 protein: CASSASGTGRTNGNQPQHF

V gene: TRBV7-8
J gene: TRBJ1-5
D gene: NA
clone size: many
CDR3 DNA: TGTGCCAGCAGCGAGGGGGATCAGCCCCAGCATTTT
CDR3 protein: CASSEGDQPQHF

V gene: TRBV5-1
J gene: TRBJ2-1
D gene: TRBD1
clone size: few
CDR3 DNA: TGCGCCAGCGCAGTAACCCGGGACAGATACGTAAGAGCTCTGTACAATGAGCAGTTCTTC
CDR3 protein: CASAVTRDRYVRALYNEQFF